The next 15 T cell receptor beta chains were all read from a single sample in a study of beta chain features in type 1 diabetes. The authors reverse transcribed all of the isolated RNA, so sequencing captured expressed TCRB transcripts. Here immunoSEQ multiplex PCR was the method, and the copy in TCRdb shows in-frame clones only, minus some. In the table there are fewer than 250,000 clones, less than 15% of which are singletons. Sequencing was done on a sample of naive CD4+ T cells from blood. The origin of the receptors is a woman in her 40s in good health.

V usage is TRBV29-1 and J usage is TRBJ1-1, with 9 bases aligning to TRBD1. The V gene end was trimmed by 5 bases and the J gene end by 3 bases; junction bases not matched to a gene: 7. Germline loops: CDR1 SQVTM, CDR2 ANQGSEA. This CDR3 has 14 residues. The CDR3 region is CSVTGGVADTEAFF. The CDR3 DNA sequence: TGCAGCGTTACAGGGGGCGTTGCGGACACTGAAGCTTTCTTT. Drawing the rest from reference TRBV29-1 and TRBJ1-1, the complete variable domain is SAVISQKPSRDICQRGTSLTIQCQVDSQVTMMFWYRQQPGQSLTLIATANQGSEATYESGFVIDKFPISRPNLTFSTLTVSNMSPEDSSIYLCSVTGGVADTEAFFGQGTRLTVV.

J is TRBJ2-1 and V is TRBV2; 8 bases are shared with TRBD2. V shed 4 bases, J shed 8 bases, and the junction held 7 bases outside the gene matches. This CDR3 contains 14 residues. CDR1 is SNHLY and CDR2 is FYNNEI in the germline V gene. Here the CDR3 DNA reads TGTGCCAGCAGTGGCCGGGGGGGCCTCTATGAGCAGTTCTTC. Protein: CASSGRGGLYEQFF.

The chain employs TRBV7-9 and TRBJ2-5, with 7 bases lining up with TRBD2. V was clipped by 1 base and J by 2 bases; unmatched bases: 10. The CDR3 has 17 amino acids. The germline V gene has CDR1 SEHNR and CDR2 FQNEAQ (reference sequence). The DNA of the CDR3 is TGTGCCAGCAGCTTAGATTTCGGACTAGGGGTGCAAGAGACCCAGTACTTC. The encoded protein is CASSLDFGLGVQETQYF.

This chain connects TRBV2 to TRBJ2-2; maybe TRBD2 (5 bases). The CDR3 loop spans 15 amino acids. V shed 3 bases and J shed 7 bases, with 15 bases lying between them. Germline V CDR1 and CDR2: SNHLY, FYNNEI. In DNA form, the CDR3 reads TGTGCCAGCAGTGATCAAGTAGGGAGCTTCGGGGAGCTGTTTTTT. Translating it yields CASSDQVGSFGELFF.

This chain uses TRBV18 with TRBJ2-5; D unresolved. This CDR3 has 14 residues. Per germline, CDR1 KGHSH and CDR2 LQKENI. V was shortened by 6 bases and J by 5 bases, with 16 bases between the two germline ends. In DNA form, the CDR3 reads TGTGCCAGCTCCCCCCGGTCGAGGCGGGAGACCCAGTACTTC. Protein sequence: CASSPRSRRETQYF. The full variable domain, with the rest looked up from reference TRBV18 and TRBJ2-5, is NAGVMQNPRHLVRRRGQEARLRCSPMKGHSHVYWYRQLPEEGLKFMVYLQKENIIDESGMPKERFSAEFPKEGPSILRIQQVVRGDSAAYFCASSPRSRRETQYFGPGTRLLVL.

This chain uses TRBV9 with TRBJ1-6; 8 positions match TRBD1. Per germline, CDR1 SGDLS and CDR2 YYNGEE. The CDR3 extends over 15 amino acids. Germline trimming cut 4 bases from V and 7 bases from J; bases unmatched to any gene: 7. The CDR3 DNA follows: TGTGCCAGCAGCATGACAGGGGTCGGGAATTCACCCCTCCACTTT. Protein product: CASSMTGVGNSPLHF.

V usage is TRBV2 and J usage is TRBJ2-2; TRBD2 agrees at 8 bases. The CDR3 consists of 14 residues. V shed 8 bases, J shed 5 bases, and the junction held 7 bases outside the gene matches. Germline loops: CDR1 SNHLY, CDR2 FYNNEI. CDR3 region: CASRGGLGTGELFF. The CDR3 nucleotides are TGTGCCAGCCGGGGGGGATTAGGGACCGGGGAGCTGTTTTTT.

This clone was recorded a few times. The chain is built from TRBV10-1 and TRBJ2-2, with 9 positions matching TRBD1. The CDR3 covers 16 residues. Germline values: CDR1 WNHNN, CDR2 SYGVQD (reference sequence). Unmatched junction bases numbered 10, after V lost 6 bases and J lost 5 bases. The CDR3 protein is CASSGTGTGKTGELFF. As DNA, the CDR3 is TGCGCCAGCAGCGGAACCGGGACAGGGAAAACCGGGGAGCTGTTTTTT.

The chain employs TRBV9 and TRBJ1-2, with D perhaps TRBD1 (5 bases). Trimming pared 0 bases from V and 2 bases from J, leaving 11 bases between. This CDR3 spans 15 amino acids. Germline V gives CDR1 SGDLS, CDR2 YYNGEE. CDR3 coding DNA: TGTGCCAGCAGCGTAGGACAGCAAGGCAACTATGGCTACACCTTC. Residues: CASSVGQQGNYGYTF. The full variable domain, with the rest looked up from reference TRBV9 and TRBJ1-2, is DSGVTQTPKHLITATGQRVTLRCSPRSGDLSVYWYQQSLDQGLQFLIQYYNGEERAKGNILERFSAQQFPDLHSELNLSSLELGDSALYFCASSVGQQGNYGYTFGSGTRLTVV.

The chain employs TRBV18 and TRBJ2-7; 11 nucleotides line up with TRBD1. Germline CDR1 is KGHSH and CDR2 is LQKENI. The ends lost 3 bases at V and 6 bases at J; junction bases unmatched: 16. The CDR3 loop spans 18 amino acids. CDR3 in DNA: TGTGCCAGCTCACCTGGGACAGGGGGTGACGGGATAAGGTCCGAGCAGTACTTC. It specifies CASSPGTGGDGIRSEQYF.

This clone showed up just a few times. The chain couples TRBV6-6 to TRBJ1-5, with D possibly matching TRBD1 (6 bases). V lost 5 bases and J 4 bases, leaving 6 bases between the germline ends. The CDR3 length is 12 residues. The germline V gene has CDR1 MNHNY and CDR2 SVGAGI (reference sequence). Written as DNA, the CDR3 is TGTGCCAGCAGTACAGGGAATCAGCCCCAGCATTTT. Protein: CASSTGNQPQHF.

V usage is TRBV19 and J usage is TRBJ2-1, with a possible D match to TRBD1 (6 bases). Trimming removed 5 bases from V and 6 bases from J, with 14 bases in between. Germline values: CDR1 LNHDA, CDR2 SQIVND (reference sequence). This CDR3 region has 14 residues. Written as DNA, the CDR3 is TGTGCCAGTAGTCCACGGACAGCGGTCAATGAGCAGTTCTTC. Translated: CASSPRTAVNEQFF.

The genes are TRBV2 and TRBJ1-6, with TRBD1 identical over 7 bases. This CDR3 spans 14 amino acids. V dropped 5 bases and J dropped 5; count of bases not matched to a gene: 3. Per germline, CDR1 SNHLY and CDR2 FYNNEI. CDR3 nucleotide sequence: TGTGCCAGCAGTAGGGACAGCCATAATTCACCCCTCCACTTT. Translated: CASSRDSHNSPLHF.

This clone was seen a few times. The chain employs TRBV5-4 and TRBJ2-1; TRBD2 is a possible D gene (5 bases). The ends were cut back, 4 bases at V and 6 bases at J, with 17 bases in the middle. Germline values: CDR1 SGHNT, CDR2 YYREEE (reference sequence). This CDR3 spans 15 amino acids. The DNA of the CDR3 is TGTGCCAGCAGCCCCATAGGGAGTGGGATCAATGAGCAGTTCTTC. It specifies CASSPIGSGINEQFF.

This clone was counted a few times. The chain has TRBV4-3 and TRBJ2-1; D is perhaps TRBD1 (5 bases). V was shortened by 0 bases and J by 4 bases, with 10 bases between the two germline ends. Per germline, CDR1 LGHNA and CDR2 YSLEER. This CDR3 spans 15 amino acids. CDR3 sequence: CASSQDSGQYNEQFF. The CDR3 DNA follows: TGCGCCAGCAGCCAAGACTCAGGACAATACAATGAGCAGTTCTTC.